A selection of T cell receptor beta chains follows, all from one sample in a study of control samples from healthy donors and cancer patients. The repertoire was sequenced with immunoSEQ multiplex PCR; TCRdb's copy has only in-frame clones and lacks some. The table shows 100,000 to 150,000 clones, with around nine tenths occurring only once. The sample consisted of blood. The receptors here all came from a young man in good health. Each CDR3 is given with its conserved first and last residue. A D gene is named only where the DNA matches it firmly. Clone size is shown for a subset of rows, as once, few, many or a class of expanded clone.

clone size: .
J gene: TRBJ2-2
V gene: TRBV9
D gene: .
CDR3 DNA: TGTGCCAGCACCCTCGCCGTTAACACCGGGGAGCTGTTTTTT
CDR3 protein: CASTLAVNTGELFF

clone size: once
J gene: TRBJ1-3
V gene: TRBV5-1
D gene: .
CDR3 DNA: TGCGCCAGCAGCCCGAGCGGTGACCACTCTGGAAACACCATATATTTT
CDR3 protein: CASSPSGDHSGNTIYF

clone size: .
J gene: TRBJ2-5
V gene: TRBV24-1
D gene: TRBD1
CDR3 DNA: TGTGCCACCAGTGATACACAGGGGGTAGAGACCCAGTACTTC
CDR3 protein: CATSDTQGVETQYF

clone size: .
J gene: TRBJ1-5
V gene: TRBV25-1
D gene: .
CDR3 DNA: TGTGCCAGCAGTCAACAGGGAAATAGGCCCCAGCATTTT
CDR3 protein: CASSQQGNRPQHF

clone size: .
J gene: TRBJ2-3
V gene: TRBV29-1
D gene: .
CDR3 DNA: TGCAGCGTTCACAGCTCGTCGGATACGCAGTATTTT
CDR3 protein: CSVHSSSDTQYF

clone size: .
J gene: TRBJ1-2
V gene: TRBV5-1
D gene: .
CDR3 DNA: TGCGCCAGCAGCTTGGGGACAGCCAAAGGGGGCTACACCTTC
CDR3 protein: CASSLGTAKGGYTF

clone size: .
J gene: TRBJ2-3
V gene: TRBV27
D gene: .
CDR3 DNA: TGTGCCAGCAGTTTAATAGGTGGAGATACGCAGTATTTT
CDR3 protein: CASSLIGGDTQYF

clone size: .
J gene: TRBJ1-5
V gene: TRBV28
D gene: TRBD1
CDR3 DNA: TGTGCCAGCAGAACCGGGACAGGGGGCCCGGGTCAGCCCCAGCATTTT
CDR3 protein: CASRTGTGGPGQPQHF

clone size: .
J gene: TRBJ2-1
V gene: TRBV2
D gene: .
CDR3 DNA: TGTGCCAGCAGTGAAGCTATCAGGGATGAGCAGTTCTTC
CDR3 protein: CASSEAIRDEQFF

clone size: .
J gene: TRBJ2-1
V gene: TRBV3-1/TRBV3-2
D gene: .
CDR3 DNA: TGTGCCAGCAGCCAGGGAGCGTACAATGAGCAGTTCTTC
CDR3 protein: CASSQGAYNEQFF

clone size: .
J gene: TRBJ1-1
V gene: TRBV13
D gene: .
CDR3 DNA: TGTGCCAGCAGCTTAGGGGGAAGCCTGAACACTGAAGCTTTCTTT
CDR3 protein: CASSLGGSLNTEAFF

clone size: once
J gene: TRBJ2-1
V gene: TRBV3-1/TRBV3-2
D gene: TRBD2
CDR3 DNA: TGTGCCAGCAGCCGAGATCCTGGGACTAGCGGGAGGGACTTCAATGAGCAGTTCTTC
CDR3 protein: CASSRDPGTSGRDFNEQFF

clone size: .
J gene: TRBJ2-1
V gene: TRBV12-3/TRBV12-4
D gene: .
CDR3 DNA: TGTGCCAGCAGAACCGCTTACAATGAGCAGTTCTTC
CDR3 protein: CASRTAYNEQFF

clone size: .
J gene: TRBJ2-2
V gene: TRBV12-3/TRBV12-4
D gene: .
CDR3 DNA: TGTGCCAGCAGTCCGATTTGGCCCGGGGAGCTGTTTTTT
CDR3 protein: CASSPIWPGELFF

clone size: .
J gene: TRBJ2-1
V gene: TRBV5-5
D gene: TRBD2
CDR3 DNA: TGTGCCAGCAGTCCAGGACTAGCGGCGCAGTTCTTC
CDR3 protein: CASSPGLAAQFF

clone size: .
J gene: TRBJ2-3
V gene: TRBV12-5
D gene: TRBD1
CDR3 DNA: TGTGCTAGTGGTAACAACAGGGGGCGAGATACGCAGTATTTT
CDR3 protein: CASGNNRGRDTQYF

clone size: .
J gene: TRBJ2-5
V gene: TRBV25-1
D gene: .
CDR3 DNA: TGTGCCAGCAGTGAACCTGGGGTGGGAGAGACCCAGTACTTC
CDR3 protein: CASSEPGVGETQYF

clone size: .
J gene: TRBJ2-1
V gene: TRBV19
D gene: .
CDR3 DNA: TGTGCCAGTAGCAAGACGGCACAGACGAATGAGCAGTTCTTC
CDR3 protein: CASSKTAQTNEQFF

clone size: .
J gene: TRBJ1-2
V gene: TRBV6-5
D gene: .
CDR3 DNA: TGTGCCAGCAGGAACGAGGACAGATTAAAGGGCTACACCTTC
CDR3 protein: CASRNEDRLKGYTF

clone size: .
J gene: TRBJ1-1
V gene: TRBV10-3
D gene: .
CDR3 DNA: TGTGCCATCAGTGAGTCGACGGGGGGGAGGAACACTGAAGCTTTCTTT
CDR3 protein: CAISESTGGRNTEAFF

clone size: .
J gene: TRBJ1-3
V gene: TRBV3-1/TRBV3-2
D gene: .
CDR3 DNA: TGTGCCAGCAGCCAAGAGGGCAGCCCGCCAAGCTCTGGAAACACCATATATTTT
CDR3 protein: CASSQEGSPPSSGNTIYF

clone size: .
J gene: TRBJ1-4
V gene: TRBV19
D gene: TRBD1
CDR3 DNA: TGTGCCAGTAGTCTATCCGGGACAGCCGGACAACTGTTTTTT
CDR3 protein: CASSLSGTAGQLFF

clone size: .
J gene: TRBJ2-7
V gene: TRBV3-1/TRBV3-2
D gene: .
CDR3 DNA: TGTGCCAGCAGCCGGTTGGGGAGAACCTACGAGCAGTACTTC
CDR3 protein: CASSRLGRTYEQYF

clone size: .
J gene: TRBJ1-1
V gene: TRBV10-1
D gene: .
CDR3 DNA: TGCGCCAGCAGTGAGAAAGTTTGGGGATCAGCTTTCTTT
CDR3 protein: CASSEKVWGSAFF

clone size: .
J gene: TRBJ1-6
V gene: TRBV25-1
D gene: .
CDR3 DNA: TGTGCCAGCAGTGGACCGTCCGGGACGCAATTTAATTCACCCCTCCACTTT
CDR3 protein: CASSGPSGTQFNSPLHF

clone size: .
J gene: TRBJ2-6
V gene: TRBV10-1
D gene: .
CDR3 DNA: TGCGCCAGCAGTGAGGGGGGTGGTGGGGCCAACGTCCTGACTTTC
CDR3 protein: CASSEGGGGANVLTF

clone size: .
J gene: TRBJ1-2
V gene: TRBV15
D gene: .
CDR3 DNA: TGTGCCACCAGCAGCCCCCCGAATGTAGGTGGCTACACCTTC
CDR3 protein: CATSSPPNVGGYTF